The rows below give T cell receptor beta chains drawn from one sample of a study of blood T cell repertoires in COVID-19. This table comes from immunoSEQ multiplex PCR, and its TCRdb copy is limited to in-frame clones, with some not included. The sample contains over 85,000 clones, about 87% of which appear only once. Material for sequencing was peripheral blood. The receptors originated from a human donor with COVID-19, enrolled during active disease. The donor label of this sample is uncertain. CDR3s include the opening cysteine and the closing phenylalanine or tryptophan.

V: TRBV27; CDR3: CASSSPGLADEQYF
V: TRBV12-2; CDR3: CASRLHRRESYGYTF
V: TRBV2; CDR3: CASSVLGQGANTIYF
V: TRBV19; CDR3: CASSIGAYVTTQYF
V: TRBV5-6; CDR3: CASSVMGALEQPQHF
V: TRBV2; CDR3: CASSPGRGRETQYF
V: TRBV25-1; CDR3: CASSEGEAGPYNEQFF
V: TRBV21-1; CDR3: CASNKPQEPNEKLFF
V: TRBV2; CDR3: CASRESGGETQYF
V: TRBV2; CDR3: CASSPSGQGAGGNQPQHF
V: TRBV12-3/TRBV12-4; CDR3: CASSLPSDIQYF
V: TRBV7-2; CDR3: CASSLTSGGAIGDGELFF
V: TRBV4-1; CDR3: CASSHPARHGYNEQFF
V: TRBV9; CDR3: CASSVGRVTTEAFF
V: TRBV6-5; CDR3: CASSYLRNTEAFF